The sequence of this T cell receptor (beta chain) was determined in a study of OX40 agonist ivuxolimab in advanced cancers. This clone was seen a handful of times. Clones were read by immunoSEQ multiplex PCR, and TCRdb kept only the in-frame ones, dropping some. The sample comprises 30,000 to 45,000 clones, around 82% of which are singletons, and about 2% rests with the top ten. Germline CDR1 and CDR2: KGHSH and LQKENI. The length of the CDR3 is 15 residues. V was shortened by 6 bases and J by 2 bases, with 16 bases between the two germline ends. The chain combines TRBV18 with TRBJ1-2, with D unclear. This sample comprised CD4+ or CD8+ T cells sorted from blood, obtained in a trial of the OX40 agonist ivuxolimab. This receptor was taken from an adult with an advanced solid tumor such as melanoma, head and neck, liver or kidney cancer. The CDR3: CASSREPLGNYGYTF. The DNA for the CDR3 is TGTGCCAGCTCTCGGGAGCCATTGGGGAACTATGGCTACACCTTC.